Presented here are 16 T cell receptor beta chains from one specimen sequenced in a study of CD8 T cells in Susac syndrome. cDNA came from about 0.5 to 1 ug RNA primed by random hexamers. Each CDR3 protein is one row after TCRdb ran MiXCR on the immunoSEQ multiplex PCR reads. The sample has approximately 190,000 distinct CDR3 sequences; 85% to 95% are singletons. The specimen was CD8+ T cells from PBMCs. All receptors come from a human donor with Susac syndrome.

This clonotype has more than one count but fewer than ten. The genes are TRBV27 and TRBJ1-5; D is unclear. The CDR3 totals 12 residues. CDR1 MNHEY and CDR2 SMNVEV come from the germline V gene (reference sequence). The V gene lost 3 bases and the J gene lost 4 bases, with 4 bases spanning the gap. CDR3 region: CASSLLNQPQHF. The CDR3 DNA follows: TGTGCCAGCAGTTTGTTAAATCAGCCCCAGCATTTT.

V is TRBV7-8 and J is TRBJ1-5, with D unresolved. V lost 1 base, J lost 6 bases, and 10 bases lay in between. The CDR3 has 14 amino acids. CDR1 and CDR2 from the germline V gene are SGHVS and FQNEAQ. CDR3 region: CASSLDLGSQPQHF. The CDR3, as DNA: TGTGCCAGCAGCTTAGATCTGGGTTCTCAGCCCCAGCATTTT.

The gene calls are TRBV29-1 and TRBJ2-1; 8 bases agree with TRBD2. In germline, CDR1 is SQVTM, CDR2 ANQGSEA. The CDR3 runs to 13 residues. Unmatched junction bases numbered 5, after V lost 3 bases and J lost 7 bases. CDR3 residues: CSVDSSGFNEQFF. The CDR3 DNA sequence: TGCAGCGTTGATTCTAGCGGGTTTAATGAGCAGTTCTTC.

In nucleotides, the CDR3 is TGCAGTGCTAGCCTCTCGGGGAGCGGGAGTGACTATGAGCAGTTCTTC. Encoded protein: CSASLSGSGSDYEQFF. V and J are TRBV20-1 and TRBJ2-1; 8 positions agree with TRBD2. CDR1 is DFQATT, CDR2 SNEGSKA, per germline (reference sequence). Trimming cost V 3 bases and J 8 bases; bases outside gene matches: 15. The length of the CDR3 is 16 residues.

This chain joins TRBV2 and TRBJ2-7; 9 nucleotides match TRBD2. This CDR3 comprises 13 residues. V trimming: 9 bases; J trimming: 2 bases; junction bases outside the gene matches: 5. Germline CDR1 and CDR2: SNHLY and FYNNEI. The CDR3 DNA follows: TGTGCCAGTAACCGACTAGCGGCCTACGAGCAGTACTTC. Its protein product is CASNRLAAYEQYF.

CDR3 protein: CAWSAGSSTDTQYF. CDR3 nucleotides: TGTGCCTGGAGTGCCGGCAGTTCAACAGATACGCAGTATTTT. The chain has TRBV30 and TRBJ2-3; D is undetermined. The germline gives CDR1 GTSNPN, CDR2 SVGIG (reference sequence). Trimming cost V 1 base and J 3 bases, with 11 bases left between them. The CDR3 covers 14 residues.

J is TRBJ2-7 and V is TRBV4-1, with 7 bases matching TRBD2. Looked up from germline, CDR1 is MGHRA and CDR2 is YSYEKL. Unmatched junction bases numbered 9, after V lost 4 bases and J lost 0 bases. This CDR3 has 16 residues. CDR3 nucleotide sequence: TGCGCCAGCAGCCCCGCGGGGGTCAGGAGCTCCTACGAGCAGTACTTC. It translates to CASSPAGVRSSYEQYF.

The chain has TRBV27 and TRBJ2-7; 11 nucleotides line up with TRBD1. Germline V gives CDR1 MNHEY, CDR2 SMNVEV (reference sequence). CDR3 size: 15 residues. The J segment lost 3 bases and the V segment lost 6 bases, leaving 7 bases of the junction unmatched. The CDR3 region has the DNA TGTGCCAGCAGGGGGACAGGGGGAACTAACTACGAGCAGTACTTC. Its translation: CASRGTGGTNYEQYF.

This clonotype has just one count. The chain has TRBV11-1 and TRBJ2-6; 9 bases align to TRBD1. The V gene end was trimmed by 5 bases and the J gene end by 0 bases; junction bases not matched to a gene: 5. Germline CDR1 is SGHAT and CDR2 is FQDESV (reference sequence). The CDR3 length is 17 residues. CDR3 sequence: CASSQPGQGSGANVLTF. CDR3 nucleotides: TGTGCCAGCAGCCAGCCGGGACAGGGCTCTGGGGCCAACGTCCTGACTTTC.

J is TRBJ2-4 and V is TRBV28; 8 nucleotides line up with TRBD1. Germline V CDR1 and CDR2: MDHEN, SYDVKM. The CDR3 is 16 residues long. Losses at the gene ends were 5 bases for V and 0 bases for J; bases not matched to a gene: 6. This CDR3 is CASSAGTGRAKNIQYF. The CDR3 DNA follows: TGTGCCAGCAGTGCCGGGACAGGTCGAGCCAAAAACATTCAGTACTTC.

The chain uses TRBV7-2 and TRBJ2-3; 11 positions agree with TRBD1. The trim removed 1 base at V and 5 bases at J, leaving 2 bases unmatched. Per the germline V gene, CDR1 is SGHTA and CDR2 is FQGNSA. The length of the CDR3 is 15 residues. The CDR3 region has the DNA TGTGCCAGCAGCTTAGTAGGGACAGGGGGAGATACGCAGTATTTT. Amino acids: CASSLVGTGGDTQYF. The whole variable domain, filled in from reference TRBV7-2 and TRBJ2-3, reads GAGVSQSPSNKVTEKGKDVELRCDPISGHTALYWYRQSLGQGLEFLIYFQGNSAPDKSGLPSDRFSAERTGGSVSTLTIQRTQQEDSAVYLCASSLVGTGGDTQYFGPGTRLTVL.

The rearrangement links TRBV9 to TRBJ2-1, with D possibly matching TRBD2 (5 bases). The V gene's germline CDR1 is SGDLS and CDR2 YYNGEE. V shed 0 bases and J shed 3 bases, with 10 bases lying between them. The CDR3 contains 15 residues. The DNA for the CDR3 is TGTGCCAGCAGCGTAGCTGGAGGAAACTACAATGAGCAGTTCTTC. Amino acid sequence: CASSVAGGNYNEQFF.

The chain couples TRBV5-4 to TRBJ2-1, with no clear D. V lost 1 base, J lost 3 bases, and 8 bases lay in between. The CDR3 consists of 14 residues. Germline values: CDR1 SGHNT, CDR2 YYREEE (reference sequence). The CDR3 loop is CASSLSQFYNEQFF. CDR3 nucleotides: TGTGCCAGCAGCTTGTCTCAATTCTACAATGAGCAGTTCTTC.

The genes are TRBV9 and TRBJ2-3; D remains unclear. The CDR3 spans 18 residues. Germline CDR1 and CDR2: SGDLS and YYNGEE. Deletions cut 4 bases from V and 5 bases from J, with 26 bases between. The CDR3 DNA sequence: TGTGCCAGCAGCCCATCCTCGGGTAGTCTAGGTCCAGTAGATACGCAGTATTTT. As protein: CASSPSSGSLGPVDTQYF.

V and J are TRBV27 and TRBJ1-1; D is unclear. Trimming took 5 bases from V and 1 from J, leaving 11 bases between them. Germline CDR1 MNHEY, CDR2 SMNVEV (reference sequence). The CDR3 runs to 14 residues. This CDR3 is CASSPGIRNTEAFF. CDR3 DNA: TGTGCCAGCAGTCCAGGAATACGGAACACTGAAGCTTTCTTT.

This rearrangement joins TRBV12-3 or TRBV12-4 to TRBJ2-2; D is ambiguous. With 8 bases removed from V and 5 bases from J, the gap between germline ends came to 6 bases. The CDR3 is made up of 11 amino acids. In DNA, the CDR3 is TGTGCCAGCGAAAGGACCGGGGAGCTGTTTTTT. Translation gives CASERTGELFF.